This T cell receptor (beta chain) originates from a study of OX40 agonist ivuxolimab in advanced cancers. Study-level information: Dosing consisted of intravenous ivuxolimab at 0.01 to 10 mg/kg every 2 weeks. Hepatocellular carcinoma, melanoma, renal cell or head and neck cancer affected the dose-escalation patients. A history of anti-PD-1, anti-PD-L1 or anti-CTLA-4 therapy was acceptable, and approximately 41% had some. Three dose-escalation patients had partial responses: one with hepatocellular carcinoma and two with cutaneous melanoma.

Assay: immunoSEQ multiplex PCR; the TCRdb copy retains only in-frame clones and omits some. In the table there are some 44,000 clones, about four fifths of which are singletons. This TCR was sampled from an adult with an advanced solid tumor such as melanoma, head and neck, liver or kidney cancer. The material was CD4+ or CD8+ T cells sorted from blood, obtained in a trial of the OX40 agonist ivuxolimab.

CDR3 bases: TGTGCCAGCAGCTTAGTGCCCTCCGGGACAGGCCCGAACACTGAAGCTTTCTTT. Its translation: CASSLVPSGTGPNTEAFF. The chain has TRBV7-2 and TRBJ1-1, with TRBD1 identical over 8 bases. This CDR3 comprises 18 residues. CDR1 is SGHTA and CDR2 is FQGNSA in the germline V gene. The J segment lost 1 base and the V segment lost 1 base, leaving 11 bases of the junction unmatched. Together with reference TRBV7-2 and TRBJ1-1, the CDR3 gives the full variable domain: GAGVSQSPSNKVTEKGKDVELRCDPISGHTALYWYRQSLGQGLEFLIYFQGNSAPDKSGLPSDRFSAERTGGSVSTLTIQRTQQEDSAVYLCASSLVPSGTGPNTEAFFGQGTRLTVV.